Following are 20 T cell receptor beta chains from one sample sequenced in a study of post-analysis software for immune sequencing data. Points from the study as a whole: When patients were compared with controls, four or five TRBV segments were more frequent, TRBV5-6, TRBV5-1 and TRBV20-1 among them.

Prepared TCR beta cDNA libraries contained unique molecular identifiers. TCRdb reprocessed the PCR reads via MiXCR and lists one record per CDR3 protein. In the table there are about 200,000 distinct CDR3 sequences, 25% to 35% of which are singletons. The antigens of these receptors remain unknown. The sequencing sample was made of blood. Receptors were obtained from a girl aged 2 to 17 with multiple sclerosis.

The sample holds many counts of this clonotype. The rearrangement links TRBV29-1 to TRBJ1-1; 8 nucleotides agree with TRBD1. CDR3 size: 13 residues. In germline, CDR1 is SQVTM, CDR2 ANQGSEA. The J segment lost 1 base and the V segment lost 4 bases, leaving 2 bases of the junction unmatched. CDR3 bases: TGCAGCGTTGCCGGACAGGGGAACACTGAAGCTTTCTTT. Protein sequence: CSVAGQGNTEAFF. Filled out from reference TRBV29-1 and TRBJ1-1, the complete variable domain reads SAVISQKPSRDICQRGTSLTIQCQVDSQVTMMFWYRQQPGQSLTLIATANQGSEATYESGFVIDKFPISRPNLTFSTLTVSNMSPEDSSIYLCSVAGQGNTEAFFGQGTRLTVV.

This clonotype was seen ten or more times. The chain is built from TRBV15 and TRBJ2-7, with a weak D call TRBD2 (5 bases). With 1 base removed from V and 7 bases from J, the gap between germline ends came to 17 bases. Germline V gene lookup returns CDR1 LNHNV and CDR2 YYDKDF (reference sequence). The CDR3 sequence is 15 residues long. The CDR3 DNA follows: TGTGCCACCAGCAGAGGACTCGCCGGACGGGGAGAGCAGTACTTC. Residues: CATSRGLAGRGEQYF.

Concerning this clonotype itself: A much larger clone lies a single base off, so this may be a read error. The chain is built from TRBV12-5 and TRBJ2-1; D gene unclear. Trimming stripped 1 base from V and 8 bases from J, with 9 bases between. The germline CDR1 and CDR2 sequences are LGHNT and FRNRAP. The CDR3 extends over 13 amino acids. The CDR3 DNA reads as TGTGCTAGTGGTTTGGAAATCAACGATGAGCAGTTCTTC. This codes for CASGLEINDEQFF.

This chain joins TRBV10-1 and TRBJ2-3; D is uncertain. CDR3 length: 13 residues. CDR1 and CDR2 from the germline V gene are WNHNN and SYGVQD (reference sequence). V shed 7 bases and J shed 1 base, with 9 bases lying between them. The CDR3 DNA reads TGCGCCAGCAACCCAACCCGCACAGATACGCAGTATTTT. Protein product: CASNPTRTDTQYF.

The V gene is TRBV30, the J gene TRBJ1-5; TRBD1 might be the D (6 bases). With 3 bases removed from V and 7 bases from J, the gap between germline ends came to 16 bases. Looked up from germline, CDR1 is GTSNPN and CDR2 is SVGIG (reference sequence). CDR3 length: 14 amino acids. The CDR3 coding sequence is TGTGCCTGGAGCGAGGGGCGTAGGGGGCAGCCCCAGCATTTT. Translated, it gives CAWSEGRRGQPQHF.

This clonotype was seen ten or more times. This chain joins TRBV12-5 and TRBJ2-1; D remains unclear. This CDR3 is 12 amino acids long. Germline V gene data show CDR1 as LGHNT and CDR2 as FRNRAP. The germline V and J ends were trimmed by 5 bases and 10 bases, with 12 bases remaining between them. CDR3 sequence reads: CASGTGPDEQFF. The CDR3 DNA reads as TGTGCTAGTGGTACCGGACCAGACGAGCAGTTCTTC.

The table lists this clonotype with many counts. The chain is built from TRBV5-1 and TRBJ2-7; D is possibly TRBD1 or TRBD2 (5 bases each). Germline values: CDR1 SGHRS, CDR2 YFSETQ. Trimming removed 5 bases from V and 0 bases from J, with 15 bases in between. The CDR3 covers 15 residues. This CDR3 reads CASSAGAASSYEQYF. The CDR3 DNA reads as TGCGCCAGCAGTGCCGGGGCAGCCAGCTCCTACGAGCAGTACTTC. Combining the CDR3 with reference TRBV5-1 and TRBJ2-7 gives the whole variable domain KAGVTQTPRYLIKTRGQQVTLSCSPISGHRSVSWYQQTPGQGLQFLFEYFSETQRNKGNFPGRFSGRQFSNSRSEMNVSTLELGDSALYLCASSAGAASSYEQYFGPGTRLTVT.

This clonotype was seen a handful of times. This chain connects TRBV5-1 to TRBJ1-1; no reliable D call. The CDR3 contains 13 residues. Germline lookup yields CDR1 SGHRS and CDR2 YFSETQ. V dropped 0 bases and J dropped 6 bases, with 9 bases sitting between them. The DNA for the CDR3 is TGCGCCAGCAGCTTGGGGGATAGGTCTGAAGCTTTCTTT. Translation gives CASSLGDRSEAFF.

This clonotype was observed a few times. CDR3 bases: TGCGCCAGCAGCCAAGCGCGAGCCGAAAAACTGTTTTTT. Translation gives CASSQARAEKLFF. The chain uses TRBV4-1 and TRBJ1-4; D remains unclear. Germline CDR1 reads MGHRA; CDR2 reads YSYEKL. Trimming took off 1 base at V and 8 bases at J, with 8 bases between the two ends. There are 13 residues in the CDR3.

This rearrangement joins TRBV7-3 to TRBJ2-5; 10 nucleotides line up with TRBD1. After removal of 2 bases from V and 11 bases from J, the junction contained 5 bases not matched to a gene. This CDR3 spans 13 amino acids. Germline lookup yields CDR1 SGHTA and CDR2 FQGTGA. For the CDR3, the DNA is TGTGCCAGCAGCTTAGGAGGGACAGGGGAGCAGTACTTC. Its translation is CASSLGGTGEQYF.

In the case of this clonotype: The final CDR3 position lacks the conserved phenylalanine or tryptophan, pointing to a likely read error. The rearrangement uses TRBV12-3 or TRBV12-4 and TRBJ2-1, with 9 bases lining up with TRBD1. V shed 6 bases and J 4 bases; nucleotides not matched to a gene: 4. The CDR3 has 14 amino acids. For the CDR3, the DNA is TGTGCCAGCAGCACCGGGACAGGGTACAATGAGCAGTTCTGC. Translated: CASSTGTGYNEQFC.

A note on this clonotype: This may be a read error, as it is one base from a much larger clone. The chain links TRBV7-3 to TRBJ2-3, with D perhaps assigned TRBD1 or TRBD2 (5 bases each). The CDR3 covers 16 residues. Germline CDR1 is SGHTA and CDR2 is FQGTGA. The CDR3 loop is CASSSVEASSTGTQYF. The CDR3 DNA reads TGTGCCAGCAGCTCGGTCGAGGCCTCTAGCACAGGTACGCAGTATTTT.

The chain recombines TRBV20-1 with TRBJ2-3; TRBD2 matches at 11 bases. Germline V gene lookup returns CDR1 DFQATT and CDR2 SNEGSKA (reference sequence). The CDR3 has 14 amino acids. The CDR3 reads CSAPSGGNSDTQYF. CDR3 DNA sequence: TGCAGCGCTCCTAGCGGGGGGAATTCGGATACGCAGTATTTT.

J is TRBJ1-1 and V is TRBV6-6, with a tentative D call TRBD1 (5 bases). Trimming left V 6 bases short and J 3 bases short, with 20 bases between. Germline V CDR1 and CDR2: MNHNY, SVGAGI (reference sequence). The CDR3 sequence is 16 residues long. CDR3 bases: TGTGCCAGCAGAAACGGGAACACAGGAGCCTACACTGAAGCTTTCTTT. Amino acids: CASRNGNTGAYTEAFF.

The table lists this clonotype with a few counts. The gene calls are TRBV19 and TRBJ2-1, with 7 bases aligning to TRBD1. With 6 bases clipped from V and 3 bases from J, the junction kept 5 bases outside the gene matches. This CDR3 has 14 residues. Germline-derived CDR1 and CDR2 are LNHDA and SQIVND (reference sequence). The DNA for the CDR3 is TGTGCCAGTAGCCACGGGACAGACTACAATGAGCAGTTCTTC. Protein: CASSHGTDYNEQFF.

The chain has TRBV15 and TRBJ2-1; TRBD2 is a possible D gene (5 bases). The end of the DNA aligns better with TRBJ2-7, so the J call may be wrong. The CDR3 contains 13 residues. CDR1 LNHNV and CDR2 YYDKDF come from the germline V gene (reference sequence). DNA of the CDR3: TGTGCCACCAGCGGGGAGTTGTACAATGAGCAGTACTTC. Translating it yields CATSGELYNEQYF.

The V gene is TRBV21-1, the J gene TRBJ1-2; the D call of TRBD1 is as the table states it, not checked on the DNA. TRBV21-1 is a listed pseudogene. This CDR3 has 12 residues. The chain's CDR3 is CASSTTVDGYTF. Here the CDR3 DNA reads TGTGCCAGCAGCACGACAGTTGACGGCTACACCTTC.

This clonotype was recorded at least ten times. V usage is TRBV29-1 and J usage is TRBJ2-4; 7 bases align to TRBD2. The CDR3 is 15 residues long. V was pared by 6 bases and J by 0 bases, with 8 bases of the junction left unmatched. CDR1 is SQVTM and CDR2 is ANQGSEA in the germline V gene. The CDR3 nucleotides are TGCAGCGTATATAAGCGGGACGGAGCCAAAAACATTCAGTACTTC. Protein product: CSVYKRDGAKNIQYF. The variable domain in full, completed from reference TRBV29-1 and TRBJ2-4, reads SAVISQKPSRDICQRGTSLTIQCQVDSQVTMMFWYRQQPGQSLTLIATANQGSEATYESGFVIDKFPISRPNLTFSTLTVSNMSPEDSSIYLCSVYKRDGAKNIQYFGAGTRLSVL.

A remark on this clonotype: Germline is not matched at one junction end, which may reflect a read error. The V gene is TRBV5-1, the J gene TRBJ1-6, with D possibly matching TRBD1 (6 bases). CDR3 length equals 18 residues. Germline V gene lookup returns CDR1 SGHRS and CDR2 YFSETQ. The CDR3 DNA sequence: TGCGCCAGCAGCCCAACAGGGACCGGAACCAAAAATAATTCACCCCCCCACTTT. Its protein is CASSPTGTGTKNNSPPHF.

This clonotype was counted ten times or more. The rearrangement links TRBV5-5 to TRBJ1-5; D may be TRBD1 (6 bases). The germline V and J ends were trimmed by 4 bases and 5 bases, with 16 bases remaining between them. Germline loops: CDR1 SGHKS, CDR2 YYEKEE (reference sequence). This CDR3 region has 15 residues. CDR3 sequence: CASSRWTDLYQPQHF. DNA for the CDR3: TGTGCCAGCAGCCGGTGGACAGATCTTTATCAGCCCCAGCATTTT. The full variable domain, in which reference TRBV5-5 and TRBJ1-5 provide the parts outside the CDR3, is DAGVTQSPTHLIKTRGQQVTLRCSPISGHKSVSWYQQVLGQGPQFIFQYYEKEERGRGNFPDRFSARQFPNYSSELNVNALLLGDSALYLCASSRWTDLYQPQHFGDGTRLSIL.